This T cell receptor beta chain originates from a study of T cell repertoires in cytomegalovirus infection (dated by TCRdb to between 2017 and 2020). Notes on the research overall: The HLA type of each donor mattered for the analysis, because public TCR beta signatures pointed to carriage of CMV infection along with the matching HLA type.

Trimmed from V: 5 bases; trimmed from J: 4 bases; junction bases lacking a gene match: 7. The CDR3 starts with the cysteine, ends with the phenylalanine, and has 18 residues. Of the read, only the CDR3 DNA is kept; its 54 bases are in frame from base 1. CDR1 and CDR2, looked up from the germline V gene, are SGHVS and FQNEAQ. Results the study describes overall, beyond this receptor: In both this cohort and an independent roughly 330-donor cohort, the cumulative frequency of public TCR beta family members distinguished carriers of CMV infection plus the relevant HLA type. The ex vivo response was dominated by HLA-C-restricted CMV-specific TCR beta clonotypes, and the single most frequent clonotype in two of eight donors was supplied by these HLA-C-restricted clonotypes.

This clonotype was detected many times. Its antigen is not yet known. No clone much larger than this one lies a single base away; base qualities are absent. The listed sequencing device is Illumina HiSeq 1500. Starting from the raw public reads, TCRdb applied fastp trimming at Q25, assembled clones with MiXCR and retained in-frame beta chains. Every distinct CDR3 protein forms one entry, paired with its most common genes and DNA. This sample lists around 180,000 distinct CDR3 sequences; under 25% were detected once. Jointly, the top ten make up approximately 3% of the sample. Recombination joined TRBV7-8 with TRBJ2-6; 14 central nucleotides agree with TRBD2. Sequencing used PBMCs. The receptor's source is a human donor in good health (CMV status not recorded). Some clones in this sample may be carry-over from other donors' samples. The CDR3 reads CASSKETSGRAGANVLTF. The DNA is TGTGCCAGCAGCAAAGAGACTAGCGGGAGGGCGGGGGCCAACGTCCTGACTTTC.